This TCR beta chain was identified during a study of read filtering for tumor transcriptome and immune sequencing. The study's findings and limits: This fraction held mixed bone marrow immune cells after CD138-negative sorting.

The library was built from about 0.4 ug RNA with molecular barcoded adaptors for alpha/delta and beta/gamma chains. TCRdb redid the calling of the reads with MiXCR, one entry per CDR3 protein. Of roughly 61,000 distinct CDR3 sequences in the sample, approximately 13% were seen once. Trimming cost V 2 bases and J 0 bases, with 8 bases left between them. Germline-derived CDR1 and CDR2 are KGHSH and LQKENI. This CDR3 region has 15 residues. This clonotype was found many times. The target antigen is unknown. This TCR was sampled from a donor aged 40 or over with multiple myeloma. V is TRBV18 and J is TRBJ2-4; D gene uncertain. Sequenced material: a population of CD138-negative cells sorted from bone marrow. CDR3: CASSPVKIAKNIQYF. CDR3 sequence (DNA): TGTGCCAGCTCACCAGTGAAGATAGCCAAAAACATTCAGTACTTC.